The 17 T cell receptor beta chains given below trace back to one sample, sequenced in a study of T cells in Graves' hyperthyroidism and ophthalmopathy. TCR beta CDR3 regions were amplified from RNA transcripts. When the TCR CDR3 underwent first-round RT-PCR, the HTBI primer set was used. TCRdb reprocessed the multiplex PCR reads with MiXCR, giving one entry per CDR3 protein. Found here are fewer than 200,000 distinct CDR3 sequences, about 9.4% of them singletons; the top ten hold roughly a fifth. The specimen was blood. These receptors were obtained from a woman aged 18-29 years with Graves' hyperthyroidism that later progressed to Graves' ophthalmopathy.

This clonotype was seen repeatedly, ten times or more. This rearrangement joins TRBV6-1 to TRBJ2-7; 11 bases match TRBD1. The V and J ends lost 8 bases and 7 bases, in that order; junction bases with no gene match: 10. CDR1 is MNHNS, CDR2 SASEGT, per germline. CDR3 size: 14 residues. Here the CDR3 reads CASSNGQGAGEQYF. For the CDR3, the DNA is TGTGCCAGCTCAAATGGACAGGGGGCAGGGGAGCAGTACTTC.

This clonotype appeared many times. The genes are TRBV30 and TRBJ2-1, with 12 bases lining up with TRBD2. After removal of 0 bases from V and 8 bases from J, the junction contained 2 bases not matched to a gene. This CDR3 spans 14 amino acids. Germline CDR1 is GTSNPN and CDR2 is SVGIG (reference sequence). Written as DNA, the CDR3 is TGTGCCTGGAGTGTAGGGACTAGCGGGCATGAGCAGTTCTTC. Translation gives CAWSVGTSGHEQFF.

This clonotype appeared a few times. The rearrangement uses TRBV10-1 and TRBJ2-1, with 13 bases matching TRBD2. CDR3 length equals 19 residues. The V gene's germline CDR1 is WNHNN and CDR2 SYGVQD (reference sequence). Trimming at V came to 5 bases and at J to 1 base, leaving 11 bases not matched to a gene. Here the CDR3 DNA reads TGCGCCAGCAGTCTTAGGACTAGCGGGAGCGTCGGTTCCTACAATGAGCAGTTCTTC. Encoded protein: CASSLRTSGSVGSYNEQFF.

The table lists this clonotype with many counts. The J gene is TRBJ1-4, the V gene TRBV9; maybe TRBD1 (6 bases). This CDR3 is 14 amino acids long. CDR1 and CDR2 from the germline V gene are SGDLS and YYNGEE. V lost 0 bases to trimming and J lost 8 bases, with 11 bases between them. The DNA of the CDR3 is TGTGCCAGCAGCGTAGGGGGGGGCGCGGAAAAACTGTTTTTT. Translating gives CASSVGGGAEKLFF.

This clonotype was counted many times. The CDR3 sequence: CASSETWGGALGRVQETQYF. The DNA of the CDR3 is TGTGCCAGCAGCGAGACATGGGGAGGGGCGTTGGGAAGAGTCCAAGAGACCCAGTACTTC. The chain uses TRBV7-8 and TRBJ2-5; 7 nucleotides match TRBD2. The germline gives CDR1 SGHVS, CDR2 FQNEAQ. CDR3 length equals 20 residues. J gave up 1 base and V 5 bases, and 22 bases lay outside the gene matches.

V gene TRBV3-1 combines with J gene TRBJ1-4; 7 bases match TRBD1. With 6 bases clipped from V and 6 bases from J, the junction kept 10 bases outside the gene matches. The CDR3 runs 15 residues. CDR1 is LGHDT and CDR2 is YNNKEL in the germline V gene (reference sequence). Here the CDR3 reads CASSRAGTVDEKLFF. Here the CDR3 DNA reads TGTGCCAGCAGTCGCGCCGGGACAGTCGATGAAAAACTGTTTTTT.

This clonotype has ten or more counts. The V call is TRBV20-1, the J call TRBJ1-1; 9 bases are a match to TRBD1. Germline V lookup: CDR1 DFQATT, CDR2 SNEGSKA (reference sequence). This CDR3 is 13 amino acids long. Trimming at V came to 4 bases and at J to 4 bases, leaving 4 bases not matched to a gene. The CDR3: CSATSDRGTEAFF. The DNA for the CDR3 is TGCAGTGCTACCTCGGACAGGGGCACTGAAGCTTTCTTT.

In the case of this clonotype: A much larger clonotype is one base distant, so this may be a read error. The rearrangement uses TRBV19 and TRBJ2-3; D is unresolved. Germline CDR1 and CDR2: LNHDA and SQIVND (reference sequence). With 5 bases removed from V and 3 bases from J, the gap between germline ends came to 12 bases. The CDR3 extends over 14 amino acids. The CDR3 bases are TGTGCCAGTAGTGACTTCCTGGGAACAGATACGCAGTATTTT. Its protein is CASSDFLGTDTQYF.

This clonotype appeared many times. The genes are TRBV7-9 and TRBJ2-3; 8 nucleotides agree with TRBD2. J lost 5 bases, V lost 5 bases, and 9 bases had no gene match. In germline, CDR1 is SEHNR, CDR2 FQNEAQ (reference sequence). The CDR3 extends over 15 amino acids. The CDR3 loop is CASSRDLLAGDTQYF. The DNA for the CDR3 is TGTGCCAGCAGCCGGGACCTCCTAGCGGGAGATACGCAGTATTTT.

This clonotype was found many times. The DNA of the CDR3 is TGTGCCACCAGTGACTACGGGGACAGGGAAACAGATACGCAGTATTTT. Translation: CATSDYGDRETDTQYF. The chain carries TRBV24-1 and TRBJ2-3; 9 positions agree with TRBD1. CDR1 KGHDR and CDR2 SFDVKD come from the germline V gene. The CDR3 is made up of 16 amino acids. V trimming: 4 bases; J trimming: 3 bases; junction bases outside the gene matches: 7.

V gene TRBV29-1 combines with J gene TRBJ2-1; TRBD2 agrees at 9 bases. Germline V gene lookup returns CDR1 SQVTM and CDR2 ANQGSEA. The CDR3 length is 13 residues. After removal of 6 bases from V and 13 bases from J, the junction contained 13 bases not matched to a gene. This chain's CDR3 is CSVRLAAEILQFF. The DNA for the CDR3 is TGCAGCGTACGACTAGCGGCCGAGATTTTACAGTTCTTC.

This clonotype has ten or more counts. This chain connects TRBV7-2 to TRBJ2-3; 8 nucleotides align to TRBD1. The CDR3 is made up of 15 amino acids. Per the germline V gene, CDR1 is SGHTA and CDR2 is FQGNSA. V was clipped by 3 bases and J by 6 bases; unmatched bases: 8. CDR3 DNA sequence: TGTGCCAGCAGCTTCCGAACAGGGGGTAGTGATACGCAGTATTTT. Amino acid sequence: CASSFRTGGSDTQYF. Drawing the rest from reference TRBV7-2 and TRBJ2-3, the complete variable domain is GAGVSQSPSNKVTEKGKDVELRCDPISGHTALYWYRQSLGQGLEFLIYFQGNSAPDKSGLPSDRFSAERTGGSVSTLTIQRTQQEDSAVYLCASSFRTGGSDTQYFGPGTRLTVL.

This clonotype was detected ten times or more. The chain recombines TRBV7-2 with TRBJ2-3, with D perhaps TRBD2 (7 bases). This CDR3 is 14 amino acids long. CDR1 and CDR2 (germline): SGHTA, FQGNSA. V gave up 5 bases and J gave up 4 bases, with 13 bases separating them. CDR3 protein: CASSKGGAADTQYF. The CDR3 bases are TGTGCCAGCAGCAAGGGGGGGGCGGCAGATACGCAGTATTTT. The whole variable domain, filled in from reference TRBV7-2 and TRBJ2-3, reads GAGVSQSPSNKVTEKGKDVELRCDPISGHTALYWYRQSLGQGLEFLIYFQGNSAPDKSGLPSDRFSAERTGGSVSTLTIQRTQQEDSAVYLCASSKGGAADTQYFGPGTRLTVL.

The chain carries TRBV19 and TRBJ2-2; D possibly uses TRBD1 or TRBD2 (5 bases each). V lost 3 bases and J 5 bases, leaving 13 bases between the germline ends. The CDR3 runs to 15 residues. Germline values: CDR1 LNHDA, CDR2 SQIVND (reference sequence). The CDR3 DNA is TGTGCCAGTAGTATTGAGGGACCTCGGACCGGGGAGCTGTTTTTT. It specifies CASSIEGPRTGELFF.

This clonotype was observed at least ten times. V gene TRBV9 combines with J gene TRBJ2-3, with 13 nucleotides matching TRBD2. The CDR3 covers 17 residues. Germline trimming cut 4 bases from V and 0 bases from J; bases unmatched to any gene: 5. Germline CDR1 SGDLS, CDR2 YYNGEE. For the CDR3, the DNA is TGTGCCAGCAGCCACAAGGGACTAGCGGGAAGCACAGATACGCAGTATTTT. Translated: CASSHKGLAGSTDTQYF.

The sample holds a few counts of this clonotype. The chain combines TRBV19 with TRBJ1-6; D is unclear. The germline V gene has CDR1 LNHDA and CDR2 SQIVND (reference sequence). V was cut by 3 bases and J by 0 bases, with 12 bases left in between. The CDR3 loop spans 17 amino acids. Here the CDR3 reads CASSIGIISSYNSPLHF. In nucleotides, the CDR3 is TGTGCCAGTAGTATTGGCATTATCAGCTCCTATAATTCACCCCTCCACTTT.

This clonotype was picked up a small number of times. This chain uses TRBV30 with TRBJ2-1, with D tentatively TRBD1 (6 bases). V gave up 3 bases and J gave up 3 bases, with 15 bases separating them. The CDR3 has 15 residues. Germline V gene data show CDR1 as GTSNPN and CDR2 as SVGIG (reference sequence). The CDR3 here is CAWSPTGQSYNEQFF. The CDR3 coding sequence is TGTGCCTGGAGCCCCACCGGACAGAGCTACAATGAGCAGTTCTTC.